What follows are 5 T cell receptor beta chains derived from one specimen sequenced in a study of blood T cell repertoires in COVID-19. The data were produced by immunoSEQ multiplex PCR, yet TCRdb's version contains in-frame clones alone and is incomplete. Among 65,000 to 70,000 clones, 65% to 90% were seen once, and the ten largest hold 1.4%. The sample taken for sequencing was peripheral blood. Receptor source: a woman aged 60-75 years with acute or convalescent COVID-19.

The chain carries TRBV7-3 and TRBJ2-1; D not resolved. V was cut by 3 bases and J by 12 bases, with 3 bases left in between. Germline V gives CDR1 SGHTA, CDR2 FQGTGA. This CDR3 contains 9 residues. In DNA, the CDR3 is TGTGCCAGCAGCTTGAGGCAGTTCTTC. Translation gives CASSLRQFF.

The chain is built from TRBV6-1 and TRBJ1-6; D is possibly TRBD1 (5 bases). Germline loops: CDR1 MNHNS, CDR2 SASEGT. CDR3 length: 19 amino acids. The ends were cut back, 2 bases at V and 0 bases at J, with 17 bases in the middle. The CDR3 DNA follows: TGTGCCAGCAGTGAAAGGGGCGGCCCCAGGAGCTCCTATAATTCACCCCTCCACTTT. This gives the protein CASSERGGPRSSYNSPLHF.

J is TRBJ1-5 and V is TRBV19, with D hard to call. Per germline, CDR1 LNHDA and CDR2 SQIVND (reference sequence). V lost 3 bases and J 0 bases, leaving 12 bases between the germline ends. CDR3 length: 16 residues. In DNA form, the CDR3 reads TGTGCCAGTAGTATGCGGGGAGAATATAGCAATCAGCCCCAGCATTTT. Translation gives CASSMRGEYSNQPQHF.

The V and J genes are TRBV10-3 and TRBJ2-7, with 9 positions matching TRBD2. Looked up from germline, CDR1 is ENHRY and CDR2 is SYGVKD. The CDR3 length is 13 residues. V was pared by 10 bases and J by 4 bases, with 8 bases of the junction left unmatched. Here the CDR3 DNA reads TGTGCCACCAATAGCGGGAGTGCTTACGAGCAGTACTTC. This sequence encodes CATNSGSAYEQYF.

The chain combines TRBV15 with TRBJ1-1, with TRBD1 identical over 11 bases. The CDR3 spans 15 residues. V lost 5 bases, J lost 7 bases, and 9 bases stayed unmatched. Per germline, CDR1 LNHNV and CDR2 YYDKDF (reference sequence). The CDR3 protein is CATSPRTGGYGEAFF. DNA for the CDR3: TGTGCCACCAGCCCAAGGACAGGGGGCTACGGTGAAGCTTTCTTT.